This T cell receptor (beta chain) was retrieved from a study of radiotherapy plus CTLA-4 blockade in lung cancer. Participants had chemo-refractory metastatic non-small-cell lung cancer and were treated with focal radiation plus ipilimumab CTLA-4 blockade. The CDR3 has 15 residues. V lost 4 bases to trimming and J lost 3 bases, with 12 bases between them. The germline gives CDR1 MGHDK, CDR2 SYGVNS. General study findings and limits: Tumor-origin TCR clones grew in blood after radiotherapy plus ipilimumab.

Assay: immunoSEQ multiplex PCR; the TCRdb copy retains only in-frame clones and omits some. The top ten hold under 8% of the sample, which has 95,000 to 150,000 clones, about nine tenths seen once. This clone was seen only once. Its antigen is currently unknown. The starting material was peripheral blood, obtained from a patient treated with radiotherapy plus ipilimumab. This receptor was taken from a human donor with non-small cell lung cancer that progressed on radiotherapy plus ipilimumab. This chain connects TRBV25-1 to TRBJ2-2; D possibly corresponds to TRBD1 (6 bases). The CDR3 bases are TGTGCCAGCAGTGTTGACAGGCCCTACACCGGGGAGCTGTTTTTT. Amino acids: CASSVDRPYTGELFF.